This T cell receptor beta chain was recorded in a study of T-cell memory formation after mild COVID-19. Study-level information: Largely, the TCR clusters proved donor specific.

Via MiXCR, TCRdb re-called the 5' RACE reads, giving one row per CDR3 protein. The table includes 450,000 to 650,000 distinct CDR3 sequences, roughly a fifth detected once. The CDR3 contains 17 residues. Germline-derived CDR1 and CDR2 are SGHDN and FVKESK. Between the trimmed V and J ends, which lost 0 bases and 8 bases, there was a span of 22 bases. This clonotype was seen only a few times. The specimen sequenced was PBMCs or a T cell subset sorted from them (not recorded which). This chain uses TRBV14 with TRBJ1-2; maybe TRBD1 (6 bases). The sequence was collected from an adult woman who had mild COVID-19 (a few samples of this study predate the infection). Cell type and time point are not known. The CDR3 spells CASSQDASWTDQGGYTF. DNA for the CDR3: TGTGCCAGCAGCCAAGATGCCTCCTGGACGGACCAGGGGGGCTACACCTTC.